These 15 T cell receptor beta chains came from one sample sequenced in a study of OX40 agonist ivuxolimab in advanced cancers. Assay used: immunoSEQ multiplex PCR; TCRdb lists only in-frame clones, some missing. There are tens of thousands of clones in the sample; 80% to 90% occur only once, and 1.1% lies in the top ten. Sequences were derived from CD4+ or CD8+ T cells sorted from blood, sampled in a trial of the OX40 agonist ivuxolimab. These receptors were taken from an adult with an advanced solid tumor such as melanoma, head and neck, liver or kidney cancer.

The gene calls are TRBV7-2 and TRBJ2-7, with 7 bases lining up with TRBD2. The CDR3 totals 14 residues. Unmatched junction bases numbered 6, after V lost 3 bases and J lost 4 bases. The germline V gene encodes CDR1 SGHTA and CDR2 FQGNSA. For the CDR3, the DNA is TGTGCCAGCAGCTTGATAGGTAGCGGGTACGAGCAGTACTTC. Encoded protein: CASSLIGSGYEQYF.

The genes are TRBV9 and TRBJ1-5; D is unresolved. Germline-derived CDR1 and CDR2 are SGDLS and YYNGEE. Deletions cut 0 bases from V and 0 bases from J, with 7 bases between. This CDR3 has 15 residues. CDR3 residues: CASSVEGYSNQPQHF. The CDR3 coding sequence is TGTGCCAGCAGCGTAGAGGGTTATAGCAATCAGCCCCAGCATTTT.

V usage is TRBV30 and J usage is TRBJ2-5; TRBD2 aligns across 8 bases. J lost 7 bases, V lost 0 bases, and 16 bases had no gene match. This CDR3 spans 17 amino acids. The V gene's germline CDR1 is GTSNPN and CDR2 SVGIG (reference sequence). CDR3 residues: CAWSVFGSGVRGGTQYF. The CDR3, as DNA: TGTGCCTGGAGTGTATTTGGTAGCGGGGTGCGGGGAGGGACCCAGTACTTC.

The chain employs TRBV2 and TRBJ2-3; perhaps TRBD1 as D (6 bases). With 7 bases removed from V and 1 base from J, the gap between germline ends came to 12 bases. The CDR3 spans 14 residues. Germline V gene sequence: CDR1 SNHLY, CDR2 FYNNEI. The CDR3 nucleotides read TGTGCCAGCACCAGGACAGCTCGCACAGATACGCAGTATTTT. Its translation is CASTRTARTDTQYF.

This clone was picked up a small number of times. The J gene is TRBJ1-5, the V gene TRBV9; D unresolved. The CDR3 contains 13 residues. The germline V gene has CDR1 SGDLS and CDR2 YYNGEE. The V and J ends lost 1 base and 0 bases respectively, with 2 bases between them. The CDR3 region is CASSVFSNQPQHF. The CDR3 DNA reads TGTGCCAGCAGCGTATTTAGCAATCAGCCCCAGCATTTT.

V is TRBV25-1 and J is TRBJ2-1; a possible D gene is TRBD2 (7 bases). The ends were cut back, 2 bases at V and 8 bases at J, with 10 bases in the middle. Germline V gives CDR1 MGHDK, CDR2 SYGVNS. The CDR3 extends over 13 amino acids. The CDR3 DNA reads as TGTGCCAGCAGTGAAAGGGGGGGCGATGAGCAGTTCTTC. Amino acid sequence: CASSERGGDEQFF.

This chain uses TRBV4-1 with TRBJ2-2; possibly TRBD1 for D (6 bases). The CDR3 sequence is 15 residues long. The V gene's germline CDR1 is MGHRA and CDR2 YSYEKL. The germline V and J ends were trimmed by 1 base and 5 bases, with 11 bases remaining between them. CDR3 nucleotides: TGCGCCAGCAGCCAAGGCGGCAGGGGAACCGGGGAGCTGTTTTTT. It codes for CASSQGGRGTGELFF.

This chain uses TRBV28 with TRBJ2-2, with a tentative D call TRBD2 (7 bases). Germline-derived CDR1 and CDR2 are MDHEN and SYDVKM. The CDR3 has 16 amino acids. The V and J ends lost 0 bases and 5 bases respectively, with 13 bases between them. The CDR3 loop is CASSLWGAGATGELFF. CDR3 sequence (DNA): TGTGCCAGCAGTTTATGGGGCGCGGGGGCAACCGGGGAGCTGTTTTTT. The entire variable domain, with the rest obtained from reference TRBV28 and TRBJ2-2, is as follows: DVKVTQSSRYLVKRTGEKVFLECVQDMDHENMFWYRQDPGLGLRLIYFSYDVKMKEKGDIPEGYSVSREKKERFSLILESASTNQTSMYLCASSLWGAGATGELFFGEGSRLTVL.

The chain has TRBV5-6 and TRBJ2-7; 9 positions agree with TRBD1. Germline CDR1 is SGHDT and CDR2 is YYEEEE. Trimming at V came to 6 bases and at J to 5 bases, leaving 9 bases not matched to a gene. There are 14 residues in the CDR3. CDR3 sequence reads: CASIISGTGHEQYF. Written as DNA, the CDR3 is TGTGCCAGCATCATTTCCGGGACAGGGCACGAGCAGTACTTC.

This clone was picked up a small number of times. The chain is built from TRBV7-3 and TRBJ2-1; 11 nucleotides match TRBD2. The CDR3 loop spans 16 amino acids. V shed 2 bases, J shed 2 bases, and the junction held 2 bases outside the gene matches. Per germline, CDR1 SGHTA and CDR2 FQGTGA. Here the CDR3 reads CASSLGTSGAYNEQFF. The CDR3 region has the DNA TGTGCCAGCAGCTTAGGGACTAGCGGCGCCTACAATGAGCAGTTCTTC.

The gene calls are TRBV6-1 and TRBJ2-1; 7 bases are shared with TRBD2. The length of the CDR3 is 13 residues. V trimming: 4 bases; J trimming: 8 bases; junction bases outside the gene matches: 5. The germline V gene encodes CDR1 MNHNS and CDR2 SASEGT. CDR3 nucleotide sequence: TGTGCCAGCAGTGGAGGACTAGTATATGAGCAGTTCTTC. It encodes CASSGGLVYEQFF.

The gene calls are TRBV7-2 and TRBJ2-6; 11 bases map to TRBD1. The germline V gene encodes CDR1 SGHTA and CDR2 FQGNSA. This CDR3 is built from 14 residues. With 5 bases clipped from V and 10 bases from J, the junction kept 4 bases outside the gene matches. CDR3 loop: CASSPGQGGNVLTF. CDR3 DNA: TGTGCCAGCAGCCCGGGACAGGGGGGGAACGTCCTGACTTTC.

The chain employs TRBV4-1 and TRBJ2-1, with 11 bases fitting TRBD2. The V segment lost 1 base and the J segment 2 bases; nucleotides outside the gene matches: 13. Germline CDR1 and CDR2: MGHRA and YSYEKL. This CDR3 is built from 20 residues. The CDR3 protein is CASSQGRILAGAGTYNEQFF. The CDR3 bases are TGCGCCAGCAGCCAAGGAAGGATACTAGCGGGGGCGGGGACCTACAATGAGCAGTTCTTC.

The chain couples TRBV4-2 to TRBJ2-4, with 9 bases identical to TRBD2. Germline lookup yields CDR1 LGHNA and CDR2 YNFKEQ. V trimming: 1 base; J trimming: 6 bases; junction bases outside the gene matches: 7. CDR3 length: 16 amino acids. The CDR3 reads CASSQGSTSGRNIQYF. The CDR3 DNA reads TGTGCCAGCAGCCAAGGGTCGACTAGCGGCAGAAACATTCAGTACTTC.

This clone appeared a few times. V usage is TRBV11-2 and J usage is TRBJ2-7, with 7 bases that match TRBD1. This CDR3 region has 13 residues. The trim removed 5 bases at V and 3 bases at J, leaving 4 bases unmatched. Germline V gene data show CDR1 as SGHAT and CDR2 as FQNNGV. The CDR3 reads CASSRRQGYEQYF. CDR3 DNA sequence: TGTGCCAGCAGCCGCCGACAGGGCTACGAGCAGTACTTC. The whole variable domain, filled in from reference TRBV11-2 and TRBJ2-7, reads EAGVAQSPRYKIIEKRQSVAFWCNPISGHATLYWYQQILGQGPKLLIQFQNNGVVDDSQLPKDRFSAERLKGVDSTLKIQPAKLEDSAVYLCASSRRQGYEQYFGPGTRLTVT.